A single sample gave rise to the 27 T cell receptor beta chains below, sequenced in a study of spatial heterogeneity in lung cancer (dated 2019 in TCRdb). The time point label, read with the paper, signifies: sample taken at primary tumor resection. For TCR sequencing, whole RNA was extracted from tumor and nontumor lung tissue, or from cryopreserved PBMC samples, and no cell sorting was done. The method behind the library was 5' RACE. The sequencing machine was a NextSeq 500. TCRdb trimmed public reads at Q25 via fastp, called clones via MiXCR and kept in-frame beta chains. Rows with a matching CDR3 protein are joined into one entry that keeps the most common DNA and genes. The sample contains about 48,000 distinct CDR3 sequences, about 5.8% of them found a single time. The ten largest account for approximately 10% of the sample. The source was PBMCs, collected at surgery. The receptors were gathered from a male donor with early-stage non-small cell lung cancer.

This clonotype was recorded many times. The rearrangement joins TRBV6-6 to TRBJ1-1, with D hard to call. Per the germline V gene, CDR1 is MNHNY and CDR2 is SVGAGI (reference sequence). V was clipped by 8 bases and J by 4 bases, with 11 bases between them. This CDR3 comprises 12 residues. The CDR3: CASCKWGTEAFF. CDR3 coding DNA: TGTGCCAGCTGCAAGTGGGGCACTGAAGCTTTCTTT.

In this sample, this clonotype turned up many times. V is TRBV19 and J is TRBJ2-4; tentatively, D is TRBD2 (5 bases). The V and J ends lost 5 bases and 1 base respectively, with 9 bases between them. The germline CDR1 and CDR2 sequences are LNHDA and SQIVND (reference sequence). The CDR3 totals 14 residues. CDR3 loop: CASSSPGAKNIQYF. CDR3 bases: TGTGCCAGTAGTTCCCCGGGGGCCAAAAACATTCAGTACTTC.

This clonotype was counted ten times or more. The chain combines TRBV4-1 with TRBJ1-2; D is unresolved. The CDR3 extends over 13 amino acids. Germline-derived CDR1 and CDR2 are MGHRA and YSYEKL. V was clipped by 4 bases and J by 4 bases, with 10 bases between them. The CDR3 nucleotides are TGCGCCAGCAGCCCCCCTGGGTCCTATGGCTACACCTTC. Translation gives CASSPPGSYGYTF.

At least ten counts were recorded for this clonotype. The gene calls are TRBV5-1 and TRBJ2-1, with 9 bases identical to TRBD2. Trimming took 3 bases from V and 4 from J; bases not matched to a gene: 8. CDR3 size: 16 residues. In germline, CDR1 is SGHRS, CDR2 YFSETQ. This chain's CDR3 is CASSSLTSGPYNEQFF. CDR3 bases: TGCGCCAGCAGCTCCCTTACTAGCGGGCCTTACAATGAGCAGTTCTTC.

This clonotype has at least ten counts. This rearrangement joins TRBV6-4 to TRBJ1-2; TRBD1 might be the D (5 bases). Germline V lookup: CDR1 MRHNA, CDR2 SNTAGT. The CDR3 sequence is 12 residues long. The V end lost 4 bases, the J end lost 8 bases, and 11 bases lay between the germline ends. The CDR3 bases are TGTGCCAGCAGTGGAGACAGAGGCGGCTACACCTTC. This encodes CASSGDRGGYTF.

This clonotype has at least ten counts. The genes are TRBV7-8 and TRBJ2-5; perhaps TRBD1 as D (6 bases). This CDR3 is 18 amino acids long. V lost 4 bases to trimming and J lost 1 base, with 22 bases between them. Germline V gene data show CDR1 as SGHVS and CDR2 as FQNEAQ. In nucleotides, the CDR3 is TGTGCCAGCAGCTCTTACAGGGTTCGCCATAAGGCCCAAGAGACCCAGTACTTC. Its translation is CASSSYRVRHKAQETQYF.

This clonotype was recorded many times. This chain links TRBV7-2 with TRBJ2-7, with 12 bases aligning to TRBD1. This CDR3 is built from 15 residues. V shed 5 bases, J shed 4 bases, and the junction held 6 bases outside the gene matches. Germline-derived CDR1 and CDR2 are SGHTA and FQGNSA. Here the CDR3 reads CASSARDRGLYEQYF. CDR3 nucleotides: TGTGCCAGCAGCGCCCGGGACAGGGGGCTATACGAGCAGTACTTC.

In its sample, this clonotype was seen many times. V and J are TRBV12-3 or TRBV12-4 and TRBJ2-7; 9 nucleotides line up with TRBD2. The CDR3 covers 14 residues. Unmatched junction bases numbered 5, after V lost 3 bases and J lost 5 bases. CDR3 loop: CASSLREGAHEQYF. CDR3 bases: TGTGCCAGCAGTTTGCGGGAGGGCGCCCACGAGCAGTACTTC.

This clonotype has ten or more counts. The CDR3 coding sequence is TGTGCCAGCAGCTTAGAACCTGAAGCGGCAAACACCGGGGAGCTGTTTTTT. Protein sequence: CASSLEPEAANTGELFF. This rearrangement joins TRBV11-2 to TRBJ2-2; perhaps TRBD2 as D (5 bases). This CDR3 is 17 amino acids long. CDR1 SGHAT and CDR2 FQNNGV come from the germline V gene. Trimming shortened V by 0 bases and J by 2 bases, and 13 bases separated the two germline ends. Variable domain in full (rest from reference TRBV11-2 and TRBJ2-2): EAGVAQSPRYKIIEKRQSVAFWCNPISGHATLYWYQQILGQGPKLLIQFQNNGVVDDSQLPKDRFSAERLKGVDSTLKIQPAKLEDSAVYLCASSLEPEAANTGELFFGEGSRLTVL.

This clonotype came up many times. V and J are TRBV5-1 and TRBJ2-3; no definite D call. Trimming removed 0 bases from V and 0 bases from J, with 2 bases in between. Germline CDR1 SGHRS, CDR2 YFSETQ. CDR3 size: 13 residues. The CDR3 reads CASSLDSTDTQYF. CDR3 DNA: TGCGCCAGCAGCTTGGACAGCACAGATACGCAGTATTTT.

With regard to this clonotype: With a much larger clone just one base away, this may be a read error. The genes are TRBV6-5 and TRBJ2-1, with 7 bases fitting TRBD1. This CDR3 is 15 amino acids long. V shed 9 bases and J 4 bases; nucleotides not matched to a gene: 12. Per the germline V gene, CDR1 is MNHEY and CDR2 is SVGAGI. The CDR3 coding sequence is TGTGCCAGAAGTAGGGACAGTCCGAAATACAATGAGCAGTTCTTC. It translates to CARSRDSPKYNEQFF.

This clonotype was seen many times. The chain couples TRBV2 to TRBJ1-1; a possible D gene is TRBD1 (6 bases). V was pared by 7 bases and J by 5 bases, with 17 bases between. This CDR3 contains 14 residues. CDR1 is SNHLY, CDR2 FYNNEI, per germline. As DNA, the CDR3 is TGTGCCAGCACGTTACAGGGAGGTCGGACTGAAGCTTTCTTT. This encodes CASTLQGGRTEAFF.

This clonotype was seen a handful of times. The rearrangement links TRBV7-3 to TRBJ2-7; TRBD1 or TRBD2 may be the D gene (5 bases each). The CDR3 runs to 15 residues. V shed 0 bases and J shed 3 bases, with 12 bases lying between them. CDR1 SGHTA and CDR2 FQGTGA come from the germline V gene. For the CDR3, the DNA is TGTGCCAGCAGCTTAACATGGGACGGGAACTACGAGCAGTACTTC. It codes for CASSLTWDGNYEQYF.

This clonotype showed up many times. This sequence joins TRBV18 and TRBJ1-1, with 7 bases that match TRBD1. Germline CDR1 and CDR2: KGHSH and LQKENI. The V and J ends lost 5 bases and 7 bases, in that order; junction bases with no gene match: 10. There are 14 residues in the CDR3. CDR3 sequence (DNA): TGTGCCAGCTCAAGATTGACAGGGCTTGGTGAAGCTTTCTTT. Protein sequence: CASSRLTGLGEAFF.

At least ten counts were recorded for this clonotype. V gene TRBV12-3 or TRBV12-4 combines with J gene TRBJ2-2, with 8 positions matching TRBD2. The CDR3 has 14 residues. The trim removed 5 bases at V and 7 bases at J, leaving 6 bases unmatched. CDR3 DNA: TGTGCCAGCAGTCCCGGGACTAGTAACGGGGAGCTGTTTTTT. Its protein product is CASSPGTSNGELFF.

In this sample, this clonotype turned up many times. The chain employs TRBV27 and TRBJ1-5; D uncertain. V lost 5 bases and J 1 base, leaving 12 bases between the germline ends. The CDR3 is 15 amino acids. The germline V gene has CDR1 MNHEY and CDR2 SMNVEV (reference sequence). CDR3 sequence: CASSRNPGSNQPQHF. CDR3 nucleotide sequence: TGTGCCAGCAGTCGGAACCCGGGGAGCAATCAGCCCCAGCATTTT.

Comments on this clonotype: This clone may be a read error of a much larger clone one base away. The rearrangement links TRBV7-9 to TRBJ1-6; D ambiguous. V was trimmed by 5 bases and J by 8 bases, leaving 13 bases between them. CDR1 and CDR2 from the germline V gene are SEHNR and FQNEAQ (reference sequence). The CDR3 contains 14 residues. CDR3 region: CASSRSPSDSPLHF. CDR3 nucleotides: TGTGCCAGCAGCCGCAGTCCATCCGATTCACCCCTCCACTTT.

This clonotype was seen more than once but under ten times. The rearrangement joins TRBV25-1 to TRBJ2-7; D possibly corresponds to TRBD2 (6 bases). CDR3 length equals 18 residues. Germline CDR1 is MGHDK and CDR2 is SYGVNS. Trimming shortened V by 7 bases and J by 0 bases, and 25 bases separated the two germline ends. CDR3 loop: CASIPPGLRGWGSYEQYF. The CDR3 DNA sequence: TGTGCCAGCATCCCACCCGGACTACGAGGGTGGGGCTCCTACGAGCAGTACTTC.

This clonotype occurred many times. V gene TRBV3-1 combines with J gene TRBJ2-1, with 13 bases lining up with TRBD2. Germline loops: CDR1 LGHDT, CDR2 YNNKEL (reference sequence). The V gene end was trimmed by 7 bases and the J gene end by 4 bases; junction bases not matched to a gene: 4. This CDR3 spans 15 amino acids. The CDR3 sequence is CASTRTSGRYNEQFF. The CDR3 DNA sequence: TGTGCCAGCACCCGGACTAGCGGGAGATACAATGAGCAGTTCTTC.

This clonotype was seen repeatedly, ten times or more. The gene calls are TRBV7-9 and TRBJ1-6; no definite D call. The germline CDR1 and CDR2 sequences are SEHNR and FQNEAQ (reference sequence). This CDR3 is built from 15 residues. The V end lost 4 bases, the J end lost 8 bases, and 15 bases lay between the germline ends. The CDR3 region has the DNA TGTGCCAGCAGCTCCGGGCGAACAGTAGATTCACCCCTCCACTTT. Its translation: CASSSGRTVDSPLHF. Complete variable domain (other parts from reference TRBV7-9 and TRBJ1-6): DTGVSQNPRHKITKRGQNVTFRCDPISEHNRLYWYRQTLGQGPEFLTYFQNEAQLEKSRLLSDRFSAERPKGSFSTLEIQRTEQGDSAMYLCASSSGRTVDSPLHFGNGTRLTVT.

This clonotype was seen repeatedly, ten times or more. The chain joins TRBV15 to TRBJ2-1; possibly TRBD1 for D (6 bases). The CDR3 has 14 residues. Trimming took off 1 base at V and 4 bases at J, with 8 bases between the two ends. The germline V gene encodes CDR1 LNHNV and CDR2 YYDKDF (reference sequence). The CDR3 reads CATSRVTGYNEQFF. The DNA of the CDR3 is TGTGCCACCAGCAGAGTTACAGGGTACAATGAGCAGTTCTTC.

J is TRBJ2-5 and V is TRBV3-1, with D unresolved. Between the trimmed V and J ends, which lost 2 bases and 5 bases, there was a span of 6 bases. This CDR3 contains 12 residues. Germline V gene sequence: CDR1 LGHDT, CDR2 YNNKEL (reference sequence). The CDR3 spells CASSQNSETQYF. In nucleotides, the CDR3 is TGTGCCAGCAGCCAAAATTCGGAGACCCAGTACTTC.

The chain has TRBV19 and TRBJ2-2; 9 nucleotides match TRBD2. Germline V lookup: CDR1 LNHDA, CDR2 SQIVND (reference sequence). Unmatched junction bases numbered 15, after V lost 4 bases and J lost 6 bases. The CDR3 has 18 amino acids. The CDR3 coding sequence is TGTGCCAGTAGTACCCGGGCTAGCGGGACGGCTGGAGCCGGGGAGCTGTTTTTT. It codes for CASSTRASGTAGAGELFF.

This clonotype occurred many times. The chain recombines TRBV18 with TRBJ2-1; TRBD2 aligns across 9 bases. The CDR3 is 15 residues long. The trim removed 3 bases at V and 5 bases at J, leaving 5 bases unmatched. The V gene's germline CDR1 is KGHSH and CDR2 LQKENI. The DNA for the CDR3 is TGTGCCAGCTCACCGCTTAGACTAGCGGACAATGAGCAGTTCTTC. This translates into CASSPLRLADNEQFF.

This clonotype was recorded many times. The chain uses TRBV7-9 and TRBJ2-1; 14 positions agree with TRBD2. The V segment lost 8 bases and the J segment 8 bases; nucleotides outside the gene matches: 11. The CDR3 loop spans 16 amino acids. From germline, CDR1 is SEHNR and CDR2 FQNEAQ (reference sequence). As DNA, the CDR3 is TGTGCCAGCCCCACGGGAGGGACTAGCGGGAGCTATGAGCAGTTCTTC. It specifies CASPTGGTSGSYEQFF.

This clonotype was seen only a few times. The rearrangement joins TRBV5-4 to TRBJ2-1; weak D call: TRBD1 (5 bases). Germline loops: CDR1 SGHNT, CDR2 YYREEE (reference sequence). The CDR3 consists of 16 residues. Trimming pared 4 bases from V and 5 bases from J, leaving 19 bases between. In nucleotides, the CDR3 is TGTGCCAGCAGCAACCGACAGAAACTTTACCACAATGAGCAGTTCTTC. Translation gives CASSNRQKLYHNEQFF. The full variable domain, its missing parts supplied by reference TRBV5-4 and TRBJ2-1, is ETGVTQSPTHLIKTRGQQVTLRCSSQSGHNTVSWYQQALGQGPQFIFQYYREEENGRGNFPPRFSGLQFPNYSSELNVNALELDDSALYLCASSNRQKLYHNEQFFGPGTRLTVL.

This clonotype has at least ten counts. The V and J genes are TRBV20-1 and TRBJ2-3; 11 positions match TRBD2. Per the germline V gene, CDR1 is DFQATT and CDR2 is SNEGSKA (reference sequence). Trimming cost V 6 bases and J 3 bases; bases outside gene matches: 5. This CDR3 region has 14 residues. CDR3 residues: CSAELAGVTDTQYF. The DNA of the CDR3 is TGCAGTGCGGAACTAGCGGGAGTTACAGATACGCAGTATTTT.